This TCR beta chain is from a study of radiation and T cells in renal cell carcinoma. Whole-study findings and limits: Pretreatment tumor biopsies were lacking, so baseline clonotypes are unknown.

Germline-derived CDR1 and CDR2 are SGHDN and FVKESK. The V and J ends lost 1 base and 0 bases respectively, with 9 bases between them. CDR3 size: 15 residues. Produced via immunoSEQ multiplex PCR; TCRdb's table is partial and in-frame only. The sample carries some 46,000 clones, 70% to 85% recorded once. Time point in this sample: blood 4 weeks post-SBRT, at nephrectomy. Specified treatment: 15 Gy SBRT to primary tumor, nephrectomy 4 weeks later. Nephrectomy followed 15 Gy stereotactic body radiation by 4 weeks. The patient's renal cell carcinoma had clear cell pathology. This clone was seen at least ten times. Its antigen is as yet unknown.

This TCR derives from a woman between 65 and 79 years old with renal cell carcinoma. The chain uses TRBV14 and TRBJ1-1; D is possibly TRBD1 (6 bases). Specimen: blood, collected from a patient whose treatment included radiotherapy and nephrectomy. The CDR3 nucleotides are TGTGCCAGCAGCCAAGCAGGGGCCTTGAACACTGAAGCTTTCTTT. This sequence encodes CASSQAGALNTEAFF. The full variable domain, completed using reference TRBV14 and TRBJ1-1, is EAGVTQFPSHSVIEKGQTVTLRCDPISGHDNLYWYRRVMGKEIKFLLHFVKESKQDESGMPNNRFLAERTGGTYSTLKVQPAELEDSGVYFCASSQAGALNTEAFFGQGTRLTVV.